A single sample gave rise to the 21 T cell receptor beta chains below, sequenced in a study of CD8 T cells in ankylosing spondylitis. TCRdb used MiXCR to reprocess the 5' RACE reads, holding one entry per CDR3 protein. The sample carries under 300,000 distinct CDR3 sequences, 8.6% recorded once. Sequencing used blood, either unsorted or a sorted T cell fraction (not recorded which). The receptors derive from a male donor with ankylosing spondylitis or in good health (not recorded which).

Comment on this clonotype: A much larger clone differs by one base, so this may be a read error. The gene calls are TRBV10-3 and TRBJ2-7; 9 bases match TRBD1. Looked up from germline, CDR1 is ENHRY and CDR2 is SYGVKD. The CDR3 contains 16 residues. The CDR3 sequence is CAVSGDRDRDPYEQYF. The CDR3 DNA sequence: TGTGCCGTCAGTGGCGACCGGGACAGGGATCCCTACGAGCAGTACTTC.

The chain recombines TRBV12-5 with TRBJ2-4, with 8 bases aligning to TRBD2. Trimming removed 1 base from V and 7 bases from J; junction bases left unmatched: 3. The CDR3 is made up of 14 amino acids. CDR1 is LGHNT and CDR2 is FRNRAP in the germline V gene. The CDR3 spells CASGLEGGRNIQYF. The CDR3 DNA follows: TGTGCTAGTGGTTTGGAGGGCGGGAGGAACATTCAGTACTTC.

Ten or more counts support this clonotype. J is TRBJ2-7 and V is TRBV20-1; maybe TRBD1 (6 bases). Germline CDR1 and CDR2: DFQATT and SNEGSKA (reference sequence). The germline V and J ends were trimmed by 4 bases and 2 bases, with 15 bases remaining between them. There are 14 residues in the CDR3. The CDR3 region is CSATRTVGTYEQYF. CDR3 in DNA: TGCAGTGCTACCCGGACAGTCGGGACCTACGAGCAGTACTTC.

This clonotype came up a few times. The chain has TRBV5-6 and TRBJ2-5; unclear D gene. The V and J ends lost 2 bases and 0 bases respectively, with 11 bases between them. The CDR3 extends over 15 amino acids. Germline V lookup: CDR1 SGHDT, CDR2 YYEEEE. CDR3 residues: CASSFLQEYQETQYF. The CDR3 DNA is TGTGCCAGCAGCTTTCTGCAGGAGTACCAAGAGACCCAGTACTTC.

This clonotype was detected only a few times. The chain links TRBV19 to TRBJ2-7, with 10 nucleotides matching TRBD2. Germline V lookup: CDR1 LNHDA, CDR2 SQIVND (reference sequence). With V trimmed by 4 bases and J by 7 bases, 4 bases remained unmatched. The CDR3 is 13 amino acids. CDR3 bases: TGTGCCAGTAGTACAAGACTAGCGGGTGAGCAGTACTTC. Translated, it gives CASSTRLAGEQYF.

This clonotype was observed at least ten times. V gene TRBV7-6 combines with J gene TRBJ2-1; TRBD2 matches at 9 bases. With V trimmed by 5 bases and J by 2 bases, 4 bases remained unmatched. The CDR3 has 15 residues. Germline V gene lookup returns CDR1 SGHVS and CDR2 FNYEAQ. DNA for the CDR3: TGTGCCAGCAGCGCTAGCGGGGAAACCTACAATGAGCAGTTCTTC. As protein: CASSASGETYNEQFF.

This clonotype was detected ten times or more. The chain is built from TRBV12-3 or TRBV12-4 and TRBJ1-1, with TRBD1 as a possible D gene (5 bases). Trimming took off 7 bases at V and 1 base at J, with 16 bases between the two ends. This CDR3 region has 15 residues. The CDR3 region is CASTRGSGTNTEAFF. Here the CDR3 DNA reads TGTGCCAGCACCCGCGGGTCGGGGACGAACACTGAAGCTTTCTTT.

This clonotype was seen at least ten times. The rearrangement uses TRBV7-9 and TRBJ2-7, with TRBD2 matching 8 bases. CDR1 is SEHNR, CDR2 FQNEAQ, per germline (reference sequence). V lost 1 base to trimming and J lost 4 bases; unmatched junction nucleotides: 3. The length of the CDR3 is 14 residues. Here the CDR3 reads CASSLVTSGYEQYF. The CDR3 coding sequence is TGTGCCAGCAGCTTAGTTACTAGCGGATACGAGCAGTACTTC.

A few counts support this clonotype. The CDR3 nucleotides read TGTGCCAGCAGTTTGCGGAACAGGGCCGACACCGGGGAGCTGTTTTTT. It is translated as CASSLRNRADTGELFF. This chain uses TRBV12-3 or TRBV12-4 with TRBJ2-2, with a tentative D call TRBD1 (6 bases). The CDR3 has 16 residues. The ends were cut back, 3 bases at V and 3 bases at J, with 14 bases in the middle.

This clonotype was found many times. J is TRBJ1-2 and V is TRBV29-1; D unclear. CDR1 is SQVTM, CDR2 ANQGSEA, per germline. The CDR3 is 14 residues long. The V end was cut by 7 bases, the J end by 2 bases, with 17 bases between. The CDR3 DNA is TGCAGCGCAACACCGGGAGGATTAAACTATGGCTACACCTTC. Protein: CSATPGGLNYGYTF. Full variable domain (missing parts from reference TRBV29-1 and TRBJ1-2): SAVISQKPSRDICQRGTSLTIQCQVDSQVTMMFWYRQQPGQSLTLIATANQGSEATYESGFVIDKFPISRPNLTFSTLTVSNMSPEDSSIYLCSATPGGLNYGYTFGSGTRLTVV.

The rearrangement links TRBV29-1 to TRBJ2-1; D perhaps matches TRBD1 (6 bases). Germline values: CDR1 SQVTM, CDR2 ANQGSEA. The CDR3 runs to 16 residues. Trimming took 6 bases from V and 0 from J, leaving 18 bases between them. CDR3 sequence reads: CSVVGGALLSYNEQFF. CDR3 sequence (DNA): TGCAGCGTCGTAGGGGGTGCTTTACTCTCCTACAATGAGCAGTTCTTC.

This clonotype was counted ten times or more. The chain couples TRBV20-1 to TRBJ1-1; 7 bases align to TRBD1. V lost 5 bases, J lost 3 bases, and 3 bases stayed unmatched. This CDR3 has 12 amino acids. Per germline, CDR1 DFQATT and CDR2 SNEGSKA (reference sequence). In DNA, the CDR3 is TGCAGTGCTGAGGGACAGTACACTGAAGCTTTCTTT. Translation gives CSAEGQYTEAFF.

This clonotype was found many times. V is TRBV10-2 and J is TRBJ2-7, with TRBD1 as a possible D gene (6 bases). The V end was cut by 2 bases, the J end by 2 bases, with 13 bases between. CDR1 and CDR2 (germline): WSHSY, SAAADI. The CDR3 has 15 amino acids. The DNA of the CDR3 is TGCGCCAGCAGTGAGAGGGGGATCTCGGCCTACGAGCAGTACTTC. Residues: CASSERGISAYEQYF.

The chain is built from TRBV2 and TRBJ2-5, with D perhaps assigned TRBD1 or TRBD2 (5 bases each). V lost 0 bases to trimming and J lost 2 bases, with 16 bases between them. The germline V gene has CDR1 SNHLY and CDR2 FYNNEI. The CDR3 has 17 residues. In DNA, the CDR3 is TGTGCCAGCAGTGAAGCACCGGGGCAGAGGTATCAAGAGACCCAGTACTTC. It specifies CASSEAPGQRYQETQYF.

This clonotype has ten or more counts. The V call is TRBV10-3, the J call TRBJ2-5; a weak D match, TRBD1 (5 bases). V was clipped by 2 bases and J by 0 bases, with 7 bases between them. The CDR3 contains 14 residues. Germline CDR1 is ENHRY and CDR2 is SYGVKD. The CDR3 spells CAISEGAYQETQYF. For the CDR3, the DNA is TGTGCCATCAGTGAGGGGGCTTACCAAGAGACCCAGTACTTC.

A remark on this clonotype: This may be a read error: a much more frequent sequence differs by one nucleotide. The chain carries TRBV7-2 and TRBJ2-7; tentatively, D is TRBD2 (6 bases). CDR1 and CDR2 from the germline V gene are SGHTA and FQGNSA. The CDR3 totals 15 residues. CDR3 protein: CASSFSGTPAYEQCF. The CDR3 region has the DNA TGTGCCAGCAGCTTCTCCGGGACTCCCGCCTACGAGCAGTGCTTC.

In this sample, this clonotype turned up many times. The J gene is TRBJ2-1, the V gene TRBV12-3 or TRBV12-4; D unresolved. V lost 5 bases and J 7 bases, leaving 9 bases between the germline ends. The CDR3 loop spans 12 amino acids. CDR3: CASSGEVNEQFF. DNA for the CDR3: TGTGCCAGCAGTGGTGAAGTGAATGAGCAGTTCTTC.

The sample holds a few counts of this clonotype. The gene calls are TRBV5-1 and TRBJ2-7; D uncertain. The V end lost 4 bases, the J end lost 4 bases, and 18 bases lay between the germline ends. The germline V gene has CDR1 SGHRS and CDR2 YFSETQ. The CDR3 has 15 residues. CDR3 bases: TGCGCCAGCAGCCGACTCCCCGGTGGAGATTACGAGCAGTACTTC. Translated, it gives CASSRLPGGDYEQYF. Full variable domain (missing parts from reference TRBV5-1 and TRBJ2-7): KAGVTQTPRYLIKTRGQQVTLSCSPISGHRSVSWYQQTPGQGLQFLFEYFSETQRNKGNFPGRFSGRQFSNSRSEMNVSTLELGDSALYLCASSRLPGGDYEQYFGPGTRLTVT.

This clonotype was recorded many times. This chain uses TRBV12-3 or TRBV12-4 with TRBJ1-5; no reliable D call. With 5 bases removed from V and 4 bases from J, the gap between germline ends came to 9 bases. The CDR3 totals 13 residues. As DNA, the CDR3 is TGTGCCAGCAGTCCGACCCAGAATCAGCCCCAGCATTTT. Translated, it gives CASSPTQNQPQHF.

This clonotype was found many times. The genes are TRBV12-3 or TRBV12-4 and TRBJ1-6; D gene ambiguous. This CDR3 is 13 amino acids long. V lost 3 bases and J lost 7, with 7 bases in between. For the CDR3, the DNA is TGTGCCAGCAGTTTCCTCGCGAATTCACCCCTCCACTTT. Its translation: CASSFLANSPLHF.

The CDR3 nucleotides read TGTGCCAGCTCACAAACCCCAGATACGCAGTATTTT. Protein product: CASSQTPDTQYF. The chain combines TRBV18 with TRBJ2-3; D unresolved. The CDR3 has 12 residues. Germline V gene sequence: CDR1 KGHSH, CDR2 LQKENI. Trimming pared 4 bases from V and 4 bases from J, leaving 6 bases between.